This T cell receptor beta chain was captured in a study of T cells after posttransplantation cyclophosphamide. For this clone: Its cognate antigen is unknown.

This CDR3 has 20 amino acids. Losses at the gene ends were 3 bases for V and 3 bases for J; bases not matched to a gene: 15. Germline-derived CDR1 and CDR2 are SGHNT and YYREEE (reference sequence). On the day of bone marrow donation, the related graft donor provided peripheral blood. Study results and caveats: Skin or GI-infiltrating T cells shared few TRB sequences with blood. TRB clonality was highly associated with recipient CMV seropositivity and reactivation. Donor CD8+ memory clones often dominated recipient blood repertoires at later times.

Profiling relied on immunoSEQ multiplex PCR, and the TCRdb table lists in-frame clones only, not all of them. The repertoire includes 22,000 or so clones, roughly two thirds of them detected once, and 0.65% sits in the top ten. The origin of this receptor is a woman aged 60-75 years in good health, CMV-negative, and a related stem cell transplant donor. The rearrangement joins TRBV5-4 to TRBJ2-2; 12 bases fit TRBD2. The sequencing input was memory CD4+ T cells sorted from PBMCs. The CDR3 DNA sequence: TGTGCCAGCAGCTACCTTCTCTTCGGACTAGCGGGGAAGGACACCGGGGAGCTGTTTTTT. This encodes CASSYLLFGLAGKDTGELFF.